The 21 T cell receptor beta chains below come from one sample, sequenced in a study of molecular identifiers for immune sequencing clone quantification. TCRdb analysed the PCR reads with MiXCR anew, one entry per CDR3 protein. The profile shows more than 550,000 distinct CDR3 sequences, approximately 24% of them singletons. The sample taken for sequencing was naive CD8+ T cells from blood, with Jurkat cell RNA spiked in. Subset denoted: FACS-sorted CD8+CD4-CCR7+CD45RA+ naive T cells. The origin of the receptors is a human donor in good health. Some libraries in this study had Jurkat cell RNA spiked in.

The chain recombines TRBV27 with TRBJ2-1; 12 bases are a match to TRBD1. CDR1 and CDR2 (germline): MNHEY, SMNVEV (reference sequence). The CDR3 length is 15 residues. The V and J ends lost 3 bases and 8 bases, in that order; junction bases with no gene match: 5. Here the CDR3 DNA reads TGTGCCAGCAGTTTCGGGACAGGGGGCCTGGATGAGCAGTTCTTC. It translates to CASSFGTGGLDEQFF.

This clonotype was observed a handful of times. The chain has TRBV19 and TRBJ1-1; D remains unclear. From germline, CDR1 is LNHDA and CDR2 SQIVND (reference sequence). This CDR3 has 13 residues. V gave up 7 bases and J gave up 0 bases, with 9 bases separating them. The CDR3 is CASTAPMNTEAFF. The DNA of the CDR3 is TGTGCCAGTACAGCCCCCATGAACACTGAAGCTTTCTTT. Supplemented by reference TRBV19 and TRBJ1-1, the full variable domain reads DGGITQSPKYLFRKEGQNVTLSCEQNLNHDAMYWYRQDPGQGLRLIYYSQIVNDFQKGDIAEGYSVSREKKESFPLTVTSAQKNPTAFYLCASTAPMNTEAFFGQGTRLTVV.

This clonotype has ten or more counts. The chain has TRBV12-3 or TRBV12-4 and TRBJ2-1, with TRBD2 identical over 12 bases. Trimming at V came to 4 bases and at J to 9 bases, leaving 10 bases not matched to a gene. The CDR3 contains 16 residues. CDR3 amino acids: CASSSGLAGKLGEQFF. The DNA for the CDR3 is TGTGCCAGCAGTTCCGGACTAGCGGGGAAGCTCGGTGAGCAGTTCTTC.

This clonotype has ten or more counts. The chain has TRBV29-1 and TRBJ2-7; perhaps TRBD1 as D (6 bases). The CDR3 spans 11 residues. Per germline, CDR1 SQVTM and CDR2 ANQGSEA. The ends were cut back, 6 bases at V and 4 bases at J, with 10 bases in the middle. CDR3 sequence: CSVDQGYEQYF. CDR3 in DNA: TGCAGCGTAGACCAGGGGTACGAGCAGTACTTC.

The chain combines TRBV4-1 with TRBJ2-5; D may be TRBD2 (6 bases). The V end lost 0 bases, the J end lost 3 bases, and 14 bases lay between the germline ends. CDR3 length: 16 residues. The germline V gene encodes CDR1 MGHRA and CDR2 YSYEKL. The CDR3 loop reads CASSQDRGTSEETQYF. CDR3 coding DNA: TGCGCCAGCAGCCAAGATCGAGGGACTTCTGAAGAGACCCAGTACTTC.

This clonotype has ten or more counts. CDR3 in DNA: TGTGCCAGCAGCCCACAGGGTGACACTGAAGCTTTCTTT. It translates to CASSPQGDTEAFF. This chain connects TRBV3-1 to TRBJ1-1; D possibly corresponds to TRBD1 (6 bases). V was trimmed by 4 bases and J by 3 bases, leaving 9 bases between them. This CDR3 spans 13 amino acids. From germline, CDR1 is LGHDT and CDR2 YNNKEL (reference sequence).

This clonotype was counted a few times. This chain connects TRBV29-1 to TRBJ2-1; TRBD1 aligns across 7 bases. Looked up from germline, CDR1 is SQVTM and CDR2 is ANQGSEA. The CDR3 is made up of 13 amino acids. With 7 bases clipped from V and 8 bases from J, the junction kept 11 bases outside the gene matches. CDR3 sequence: CSGLTGTSDEQFF. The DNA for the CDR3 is TGCAGCGGCCTGACAGGGACCTCCGATGAGCAGTTCTTC.

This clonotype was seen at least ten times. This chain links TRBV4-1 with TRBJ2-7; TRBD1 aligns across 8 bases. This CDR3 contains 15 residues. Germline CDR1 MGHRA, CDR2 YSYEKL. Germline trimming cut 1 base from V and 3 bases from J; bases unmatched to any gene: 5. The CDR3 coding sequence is TGCGCCAGCAGCCAAGGATTGGACAGGGTCTACGAGCAGTACTTC. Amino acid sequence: CASSQGLDRVYEQYF.

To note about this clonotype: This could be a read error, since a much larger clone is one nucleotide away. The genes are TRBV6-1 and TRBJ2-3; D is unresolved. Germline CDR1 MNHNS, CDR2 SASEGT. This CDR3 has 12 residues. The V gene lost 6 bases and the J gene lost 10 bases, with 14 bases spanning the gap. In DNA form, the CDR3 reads TGTGCCAGCAGAGCACCGCAACTATCGCAGTATTTT. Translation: CASRAPQLSQYF.

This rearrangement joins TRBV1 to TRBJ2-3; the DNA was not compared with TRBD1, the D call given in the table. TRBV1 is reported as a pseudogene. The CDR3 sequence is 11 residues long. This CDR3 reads CTSSQDVPSEF. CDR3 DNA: TGCACCAGCAGCCAAGACGTCCCCTCGGAGTTT.

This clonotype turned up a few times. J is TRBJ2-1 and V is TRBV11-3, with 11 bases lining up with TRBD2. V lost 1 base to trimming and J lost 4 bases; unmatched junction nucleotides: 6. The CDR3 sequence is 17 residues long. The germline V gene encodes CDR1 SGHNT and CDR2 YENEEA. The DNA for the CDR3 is TGTGCCAGCAGCTTAGCCGGGACTAGCGGTAAATACAATGAGCAGTTCTTC. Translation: CASSLAGTSGKYNEQFF.

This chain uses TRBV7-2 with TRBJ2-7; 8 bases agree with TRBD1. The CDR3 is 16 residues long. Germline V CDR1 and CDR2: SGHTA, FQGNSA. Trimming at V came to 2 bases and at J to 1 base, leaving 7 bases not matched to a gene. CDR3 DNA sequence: TGTGCCAGCAGCTTACCAACACAGGGGGGTTCCTACGAGCAGTACTTC. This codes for CASSLPTQGGSYEQYF.

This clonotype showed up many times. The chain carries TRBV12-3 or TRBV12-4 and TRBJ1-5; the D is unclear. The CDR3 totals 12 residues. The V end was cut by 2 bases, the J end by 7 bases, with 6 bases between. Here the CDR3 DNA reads TGTGCCAGCAGTTTAATGGGACAGCCCCAGCATTTT. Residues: CASSLMGQPQHF.

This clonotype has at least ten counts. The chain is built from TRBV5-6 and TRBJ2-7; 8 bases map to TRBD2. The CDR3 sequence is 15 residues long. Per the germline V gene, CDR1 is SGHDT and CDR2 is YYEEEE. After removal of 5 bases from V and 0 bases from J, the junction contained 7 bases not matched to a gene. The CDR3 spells CASSSGTRRSYEQYF. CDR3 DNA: TGTGCCAGCAGTTCCGGGACTAGACGCTCCTACGAGCAGTACTTC.

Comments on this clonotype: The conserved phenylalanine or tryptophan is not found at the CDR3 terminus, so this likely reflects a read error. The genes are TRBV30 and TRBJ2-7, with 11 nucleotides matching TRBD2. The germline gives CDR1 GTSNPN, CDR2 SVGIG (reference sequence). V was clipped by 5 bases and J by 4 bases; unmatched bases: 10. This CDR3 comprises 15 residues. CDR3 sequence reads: CAWLPAGLAGYEQYL. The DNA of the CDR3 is TGTGCCTGGCTCCCCGCCGGACTAGCGGGTTACGAGCAGTACCTC.

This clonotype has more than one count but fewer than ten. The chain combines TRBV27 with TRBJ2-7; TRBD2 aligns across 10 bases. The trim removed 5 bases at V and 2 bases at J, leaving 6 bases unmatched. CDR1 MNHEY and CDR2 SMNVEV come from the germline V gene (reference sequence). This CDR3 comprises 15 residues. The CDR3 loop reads CASSIASGRTYEQYF. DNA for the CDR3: TGTGCCAGCAGTATCGCTAGCGGGAGAACCTACGAGCAGTACTTC.

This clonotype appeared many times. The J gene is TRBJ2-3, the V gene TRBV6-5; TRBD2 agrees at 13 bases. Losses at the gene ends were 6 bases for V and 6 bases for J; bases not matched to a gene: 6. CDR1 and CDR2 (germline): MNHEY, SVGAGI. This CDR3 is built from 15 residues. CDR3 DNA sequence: TGTGCCAGCAGGCCGGGACTAGCGGGACTGGATACGCAGTATTTT. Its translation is CASRPGLAGLDTQYF.

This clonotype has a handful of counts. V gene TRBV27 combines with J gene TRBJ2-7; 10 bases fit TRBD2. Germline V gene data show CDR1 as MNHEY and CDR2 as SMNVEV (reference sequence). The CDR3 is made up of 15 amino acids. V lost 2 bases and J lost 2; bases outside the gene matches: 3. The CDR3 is CASSLVLAGTYEQYF. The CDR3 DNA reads TGTGCCAGCAGTTTAGTACTAGCGGGGACCTACGAGCAGTACTTC.

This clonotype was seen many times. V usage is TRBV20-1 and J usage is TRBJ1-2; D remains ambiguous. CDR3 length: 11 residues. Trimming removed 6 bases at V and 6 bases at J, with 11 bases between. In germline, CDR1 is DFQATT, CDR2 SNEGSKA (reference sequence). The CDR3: CSAIRSDGYTF. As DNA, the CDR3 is TGCAGTGCCATCCGGTCGGATGGCTACACCTTC.

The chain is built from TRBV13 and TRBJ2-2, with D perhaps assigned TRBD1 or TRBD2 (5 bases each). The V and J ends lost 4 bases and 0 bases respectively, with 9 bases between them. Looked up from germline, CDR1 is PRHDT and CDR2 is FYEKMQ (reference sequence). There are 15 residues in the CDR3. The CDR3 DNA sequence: TGTGCCAGCAGCTCTCGGGACCCGAACACCGGGGAGCTGTTTTTT. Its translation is CASSSRDPNTGELFF.

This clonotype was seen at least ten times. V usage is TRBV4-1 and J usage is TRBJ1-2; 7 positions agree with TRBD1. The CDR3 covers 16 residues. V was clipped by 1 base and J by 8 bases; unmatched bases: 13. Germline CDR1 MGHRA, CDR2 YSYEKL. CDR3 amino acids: CASSQARGGQGGGYTF. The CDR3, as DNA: TGCGCCAGCAGCCAAGCCAGGGGGGGGCAGGGAGGCGGCTACACCTTC.